The rows below give T cell receptor beta chains drawn from one sample of a study of cytomegalovirus exposure and HLA in healthy donors. Method: immunoSEQ multiplex PCR; TCRdb's copy keeps in-frame clones and lacks some. The sample shows about 180,000 clones, 80% of them seen only once. Sequenced sample: PBMCs. These receptors were taken from a man between 40 and 49 years old in good health and CMV-seronegative. Both conserved end residues are part of each CDR3. The order of the fields is V gene, J gene, clone size, D gene, CDR3 protein, CDR3 DNA. A D gene is named only where the DNA matches it firmly. For some rows the clone size is stated as once, few or many, or as a class when expanded; others skip it.

TRBV2	TRBJ1-3	-	TRBD1	CASSADRASGNTIYF	TGTGCCAGCAGCGCAGACAGGGCCTCTGGAAACACCATATATTTT
TRBV15	TRBJ2-7	-	TRBD1	CATSRTGGSYEQYF	TGTGCCACCAGCAGGACAGGGGGTTCCTACGAGCAGTACTTC
TRBV10-3	TRBJ2-1	-	TRBD1	CAISEPLGTVYNEQFF	TGTGCCATCAGTGAGCCCCTCGGGACAGTATACAATGAGCAGTTCTTC
TRBV6-1	TRBJ1-1	-	-	CASKPPLDTEAFF	TGTGCCAGCAAGCCCCCTCTCGACACTGAAGCTTTCTTT
TRBV29-1	TRBJ2-5	-	TRBD2	CSVGRGEQETQYF	TGCAGCGTTGGGCGGGGGGAACAAGAGACCCAGTACTTC
TRBV5-4	TRBJ1-1	-	TRBD1	CASSLNRGGTEAFF	TGTGCCAGCAGCTTGAACAGGGGGGGAACTGAAGCTTTCTTT
TRBV7-2	TRBJ2-3	-	TRBD2	CASSLRSRGGSTDTQYF	TGTGCCAGCAGCTTAAGGTCGCGGGGGGGAAGCACAGATACGCAGTATTTT
TRBV12-5	TRBJ1-4	-	-	CASGLGTINEKLFF	TGTGCTAGTGGTTTGGGGACTATTAATGAAAAACTGTTTTTT
TRBV12-5	TRBJ1-6	-	TRBD1	CASGLVPGTGSYNSPLHF	TGTGCTAGTGGTTTGGTCCCCGGGACAGGTTCCTATAATTCACCCCTCCACTTT
TRBV19	TRBJ1-1	-	-	CASIKGRFDTEAFF	TGTGCCAGTATAAAGGGGAGGTTTGATACTGAAGCTTTCTTT
TRBV18	TRBJ2-5	once	TRBD2	CASSPQGLALQETQYF	TGTGCCAGCTCACCACAAGGACTAGCTCTCCAAGAGACCCAGTACTTC
TRBV7-3	TRBJ2-1	-	TRBD2	CASSLWASGGDYNEQFF	TGTGCCAGCAGCTTATGGGCTAGCGGGGGGGATTACAATGAGCAGTTCTTC
TRBV11-2	TRBJ2-1	-	TRBD2	CASSLSGSSYNEQFF	TGTGCCAGCAGCTTAAGCGGGAGCTCCTACAATGAGCAGTTCTTC
TRBV19	TRBJ1-1	-	-	CASSDGARNTEAFF	TGTGCCAGTAGTGATGGGGCCAGGAACACTGAAGCTTTCTTT
TRBV30	TRBJ2-5	-	-	CAWSRGAQETQYF	TGTGCCTGGAGTCGGGGGGCCCAGGAGACCCAGTACTTC
TRBV29-1	TRBJ2-7	once	TRBD1	CSVEATGISYEQYF	TGCAGCGTTGAAGCGACAGGGATCTCCTACGAGCAGTACTTC
TRBV6-5	TRBJ2-1	-	-	CASSSLSVGEQFF	TGTGCCAGCAGCTCCCTAAGCGTGGGTGAGCAGTTCTTC
TRBV27	TRBJ2-7	-	TRBD1	CASSLRQGYEQYF	TGTGCCAGCAGTTTACGACAGGGCTACGAGCAGTACTTC
TRBV30	TRBJ2-1	-	TRBD2	CAWSVSRSGSHEQFF	TGTGCCTGGAGTGTAAGTCGTAGCGGGAGTCATGAGCAGTTCTTC
TRBV29-1	TRBJ2-4	-	-	CSVAGSKNIQYF	TGCAGCGTTGCGGGGTCCAAAAACATTCAGTACTTC
TRBV12-5	TRBJ2-7	-	-	CASGSTEAYEQYF	TGTGCTAGTGGTTCGACAGAAGCCTACGAGCAGTACTTC
TRBV16	TRBJ1-2	-	-	CASSQGGANYGYTF	TGTGCCAGCAGCCAGGGGGGAGCTAACTATGGCTACACCTTC
TRBV7-2	TRBJ2-3	-	-	CASSLGRRDTQYF	TGTGCCAGCAGCTTAGGACGGAGGGATACGCAGTATTTT